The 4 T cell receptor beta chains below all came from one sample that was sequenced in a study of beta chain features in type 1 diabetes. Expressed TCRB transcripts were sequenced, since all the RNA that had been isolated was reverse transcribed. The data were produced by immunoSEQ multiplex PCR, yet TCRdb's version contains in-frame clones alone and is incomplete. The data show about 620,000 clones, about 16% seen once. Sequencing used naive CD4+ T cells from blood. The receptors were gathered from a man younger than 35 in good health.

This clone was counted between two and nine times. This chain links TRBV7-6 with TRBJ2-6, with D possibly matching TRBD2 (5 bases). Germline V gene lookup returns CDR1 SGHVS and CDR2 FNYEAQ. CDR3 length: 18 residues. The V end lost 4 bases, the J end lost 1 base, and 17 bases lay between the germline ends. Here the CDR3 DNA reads TGTGCCAGCAGCTCCGTCCCAGCGGAACAGTCTGGGGCCAACGTCCTGACTTTC. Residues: CASSSVPAEQSGANVLTF.

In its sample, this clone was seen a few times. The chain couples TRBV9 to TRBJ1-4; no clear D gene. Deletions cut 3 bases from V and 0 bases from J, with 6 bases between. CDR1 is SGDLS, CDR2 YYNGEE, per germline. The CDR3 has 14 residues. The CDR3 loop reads CASSDQATNEKLFF. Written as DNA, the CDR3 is TGTGCCAGCAGCGATCAAGCAACTAATGAAAAACTGTTTTTT. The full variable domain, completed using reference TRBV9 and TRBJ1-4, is DSGVTQTPKHLITATGQRVTLRCSPRSGDLSVYWYQQSLDQGLQFLIQYYNGEERAKGNILERFSAQQFPDLHSELNLSSLELGDSALYFCASSDQATNEKLFFGSGTQLSVL.

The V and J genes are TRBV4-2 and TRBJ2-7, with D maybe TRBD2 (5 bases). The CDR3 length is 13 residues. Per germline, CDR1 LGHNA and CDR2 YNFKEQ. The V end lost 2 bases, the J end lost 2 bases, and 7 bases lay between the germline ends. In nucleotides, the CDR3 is TGTGCCAGCAGCCAATACGGGGCCTACGAGCAGTACTTC. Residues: CASSQYGAYEQYF.

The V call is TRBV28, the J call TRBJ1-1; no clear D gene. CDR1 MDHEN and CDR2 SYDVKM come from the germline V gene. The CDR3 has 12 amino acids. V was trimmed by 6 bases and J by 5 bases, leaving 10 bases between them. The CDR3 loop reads CASRYKGTEAFF. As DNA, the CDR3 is TGTGCCAGCAGATACAAGGGTACTGAAGCTTTCTTT.